This T cell receptor (beta chain) is from a study of T-cell reconstitution after alpha-beta-depleted transplantation in children. Unique molecular identifiers were incorporated when the TCRbeta library was constructed. TCRdb reprocessed the PCR reads with MiXCR, giving one entry per CDR3 protein. Of 900,000 or so distinct CDR3 sequences in the sample, 15% to 20% were seen once. V shed 7 bases and J shed 12 bases, with 28 bases lying between them. The V gene's germline CDR1 is SSHAT and CDR2 FNYEAQ (reference sequence). This CDR3 has 15 residues. To note about this clonotype: Its antigen remains unidentified.

Study-level findings and limits: It was surviving recipient T cells and thymic progenitors that gave some patients high TCRbeta diversity at day 60. T cells produced anew were the main source of T-cell counts and diversity one year after transplant.

The specimen comprised PBMCs, mostly from graft donor cells, sampled 360 days after TCRalphabeta/CD19-depleted stem cell transplant. The genes are TRBV7-7 and TRBJ2-7, with D perhaps assigned TRBD1 or TRBD2 (5 bases each). The TCR comes from a male patient younger than 18 who had a stem cell transplant for acute lymphoblastic leukemia, so the T cells may come from the graft donor. CDR3 coding DNA: TGTGCCAGCACCTATCTGCCCTCCGGGACGTCTCTGGCGTACTTC. This codes for CASTYLPSGTSLAYF.